The 7 T cell receptor beta chains below all came from one sample that was sequenced in a study of cytomegalovirus exposure and HLA in healthy donors. Use of 60 Vbeta and 13 Jbeta primers characterized the PCR. TCRdb keeps only in-frame clones here, not all; method: immunoSEQ multiplex PCR. The sample includes 150,000 to 200,000 clones, 75% of them seen just once. Input material: PBMCs. The source is a male donor in good health and CMV-seronegative.

This chain uses TRBV7-9 with TRBJ2-2; D perhaps matches TRBD2 (6 bases). CDR1 SEHNR and CDR2 FQNEAQ come from the germline V gene (reference sequence). Deletions cut 2 bases from V and 3 bases from J, with 10 bases between. The CDR3 totals 15 residues. CDR3 bases: TGTGCCAGCAGCTTAACGGGGGTGGACACCGGGGAGCTGTTTTTT. This sequence encodes CASSLTGVDTGELFF.

J is TRBJ2-5 and V is TRBV7-8; D gene ambiguous. Trimming removed 0 bases at V and 2 bases at J, with 16 bases between. The germline gives CDR1 SGHVS, CDR2 FQNEAQ. The CDR3 covers 17 residues. The CDR3 region has the DNA TGTGCCAGCAGCTTAGCCGCCCAGGCTGTTGGGCAAGAGACCCAGTACTTC. This codes for CASSLAAQAVGQETQYF.

The gene calls are TRBV27 and TRBJ1-1; 8 bases map to TRBD1. Looked up from germline, CDR1 is MNHEY and CDR2 is SMNVEV (reference sequence). With V trimmed by 2 bases and J by 1 base, 6 bases remained unmatched. CDR3 length: 16 amino acids. The chain's CDR3 is CASSLTGGGWNTEAFF. For the CDR3, the DNA is TGTGCCAGCAGTTTAACAGGGGGAGGGTGGAACACTGAAGCTTTCTTT.

The chain carries TRBV7-6 and TRBJ2-5; 7 bases are a match to TRBD1. With 1 base clipped from V and 1 base from J, the junction kept 0 bases outside the gene matches. CDR3 length: 14 residues. The germline V gene has CDR1 SGHVS and CDR2 FNYEAQ. The CDR3 DNA is TGTGCCAGCAGCTTAGAGGGGGCCCAAGAGACCCAGTACTTC. Its translation is CASSLEGAQETQYF.

V gene TRBV18 combines with J gene TRBJ2-5, with unresolved D. V was trimmed by 2 bases and J by 2 bases, leaving 6 bases between them. CDR1 is KGHSH, CDR2 LQKENI, per germline. The CDR3 loop spans 13 amino acids. The CDR3 DNA reads TGTGCCAGCTCACCATCACTTCAAGAGACCCAGTACTTC. Protein: CASSPSLQETQYF.

This chain connects TRBV19 to TRBJ2-1; 16 bases fit TRBD2. The CDR3 totals 19 residues. Unmatched junction bases numbered 7, after V lost 5 bases and J lost 0 bases. Germline-derived CDR1 and CDR2 are LNHDA and SQIVND (reference sequence). The CDR3 nucleotides read TGTGCCAGTAGTCTGGGACTAGCGGGGGGGGGTAGCTCCTACAATGAGCAGTTCTTC. The encoded protein is CASSLGLAGGGSSYNEQFF. Together with reference TRBV19 and TRBJ2-1, the CDR3 gives the full variable domain: DGGITQSPKYLFRKEGQNVTLSCEQNLNHDAMYWYRQDPGQGLRLIYYSQIVNDFQKGDIAEGYSVSREKKESFPLTVTSAQKNPTAFYLCASSLGLAGGGSSYNEQFFGPGTRLTVL.

The gene calls are TRBV2 and TRBJ2-3; 9 bases align to TRBD2. J was trimmed by 5 bases and V by 0 bases; bases with no gene match: 6. CDR1 and CDR2 (germline): SNHLY, FYNNEI. The CDR3 is made up of 16 amino acids. The CDR3 spells CASSEAVLAGLDTQYF. CDR3 DNA: TGTGCCAGCAGTGAAGCTGTGCTAGCGGGGCTAGATACGCAGTATTTT.